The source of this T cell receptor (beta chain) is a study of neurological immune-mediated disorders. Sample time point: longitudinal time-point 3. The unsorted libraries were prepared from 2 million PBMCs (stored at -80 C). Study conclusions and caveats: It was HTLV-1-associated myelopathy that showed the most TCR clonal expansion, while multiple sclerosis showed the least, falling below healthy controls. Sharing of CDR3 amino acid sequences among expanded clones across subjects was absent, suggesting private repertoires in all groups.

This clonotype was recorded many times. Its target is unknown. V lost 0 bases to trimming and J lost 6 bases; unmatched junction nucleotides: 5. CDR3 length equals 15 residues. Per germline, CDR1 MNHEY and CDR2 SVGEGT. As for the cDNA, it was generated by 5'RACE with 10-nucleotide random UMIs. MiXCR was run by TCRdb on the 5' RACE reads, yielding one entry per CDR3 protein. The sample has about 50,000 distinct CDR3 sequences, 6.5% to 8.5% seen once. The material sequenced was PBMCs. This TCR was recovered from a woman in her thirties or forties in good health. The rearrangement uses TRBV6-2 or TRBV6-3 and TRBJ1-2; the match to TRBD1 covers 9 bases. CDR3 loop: CASSYSAGQGNGYTF. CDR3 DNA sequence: TGTGCCAGCAGTTACTCGGCGGGACAGGGTAATGGCTACACCTTC.